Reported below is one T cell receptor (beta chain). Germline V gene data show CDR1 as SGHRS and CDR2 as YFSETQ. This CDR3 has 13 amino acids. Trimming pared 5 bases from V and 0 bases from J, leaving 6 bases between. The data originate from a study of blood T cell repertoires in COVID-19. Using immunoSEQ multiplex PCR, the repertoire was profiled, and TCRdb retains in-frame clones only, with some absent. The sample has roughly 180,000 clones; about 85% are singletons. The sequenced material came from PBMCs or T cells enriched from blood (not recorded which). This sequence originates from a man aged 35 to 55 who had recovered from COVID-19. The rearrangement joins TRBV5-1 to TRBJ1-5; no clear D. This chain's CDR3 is CASREDSNQPQHF. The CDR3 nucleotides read TGCGCCAGCAGGGAGGATAGCAATCAGCCCCAGCATTTT.